These T cell receptor beta chains were read from a single sample in a study of Graves' ophthalmopathy and Graves' hyperthyroidism. MiXCR, run by TCRdb on the multiplex PCR reads, gives a single entry per CDR3 protein. This repertoire shows more than 300,000 distinct CDR3 sequences, 15% found once; its top ten account for roughly 7%. Sequencing used peripheral blood. All receptors derive from a woman between 18 and 30 years old with stable Graves' hyperthyroidism. Each CDR3 is given with its conserved first and last residue. The D gene is left open where the match is weak. Not all rows give a size; the values are once, few, many and, for expanded clones, a class.

d_call j_call clone_size cdr3_length v_call cdr3_aa cdr3_nt
NA TRBJ2-7 NA 13 TRBV14 CASSQVLGAEQYF TGTGCCAGCAGCCAAGTACTTGGGGCCGAGCAGTACTTC
TRBD1 TRBJ1-2 NA 15 TRBV9 CASSVAGQGNYGYTF TGTGCCAGCAGCGTAGCCGGACAGGGGAACTATGGCTACACCTTC
NA TRBJ2-3 NA 15 TRBV7-8 CASSLEPGGLDTQYF TGTGCCAGCAGCTTAGAGCCGGGGGGCCTAGATACGCAGTATTTT
NA TRBJ1-2 NA 13 TRBV12-3/TRBV12-4 CASSPFGEGGYTF TGTGCCAGCAGCCCTTTTGGTGAAGGAGGCTACACCTTC
TRBD2 TRBJ2-3 many 16 TRBV24-1 CATSDPIAGVTDTQYF TGTGCCACCAGTGATCCTATAGCGGGGGTCACAGATACGCAGTATTTT
NA TRBJ1-1 many 15 TRBV19 CASSPSTSPDTEAFF TGTGCCAGTTCCCCTTCGACATCCCCAGACACTGAAGCTTTCTTT
TRBD1 TRBJ1-5 many 15 TRBV6-1 CASTWTGGHNQPQHF TGTGCCAGCACCTGGACAGGGGGCCACAATCAGCCCCAGCATTTT
NA TRBJ2-5 many 11 TRBV11-2 CASREVETQYF TGTGCCAGTAGGGAGGTCGAGACCCAGTACTTC
NA TRBJ1-6 many 16 TRBV6-5 CASSYKGILRNSPLHF TGTGCCAGCAGTTACAAAGGGATCCTCCGGAATTCACCCCTCCACTTT
TRBD1 TRBJ2-7 few 16 TRBV19 CASSIWTGFGAYEQYF TGTGCCAGTAGTATTTGGACAGGGTTCGGAGCCTACGAGCAGTACTTC
NA TRBJ2-5 many 12 TRBV24-1 CATSDEQETQYF TGTGCCACCAGTGACGAACAAGAGACCCAGTACTTC
NA TRBJ2-7 many 13 TRBV6-5 CASSRGFGNEQYF TGTGCCAGCAGTCGGGGGTTCGGGAACGAGCAGTACTTC
NA TRBJ1-1 NA 14 TRBV6-4 CASIARGGNTEAFF TGTGCCAGCATCGCCCGGGGTGGGAACACTGAAGCTTTCTTT
TRBD1 TRBJ1-5 NA 15 TRBV6-2/TRBV6-3 CASSYRGPSNQPQHF TGTGCCAGCAGTTACAGGGGGCCAAGCAATCAGCCCCAGCATTTT
NA TRBJ2-5 many 14 TRBV6-5 CASSYSAGEETQYF TGTGCCAGCAGTTACTCGGCAGGGGAAGAGACCCAGTACTTC
NA TRBJ1-3 few 16 TRBV11-2 CASSLIGGFSGNTIYF TGTGCCAGCAGCTTAATCGGCGGTTTCTCGGGAAACACCATATATTTT
TRBD1 TRBJ1-2 NA 16 TRBV27 CASSSNPGQGSYGYTF TGTGCCAGCAGTAGTAATCCGGGACAGGGTAGTTACGGCTACACCTTC
NA TRBJ1-1 few 16 TRBV5-6 CASSLRGGGKYTEAFF TGTGCCAGCAGCTTGAGGGGCGGGGGCAAGTACACTGAAGCTTTCTTT
TRBD2 TRBJ2-2 many 15 TRBV12-3/TRBV12-4 CASSSGLAATGELFF TGTGCCAGCAGTTCGGGACTAGCTGCGACCGGGGAGCTGTTTTTT
NA TRBJ1-5 many 16 TRBV15 CATSSNYGGSGQPQHF TGTGCCACCAGCAGCAATTATGGGGGCAGTGGGCAGCCCCAGCATTTT
TRBD1 TRBJ1-1 many 15 TRBV11-2 CASSLVGTVNTEAFF TGTGCCAGCAGCTTAGTAGGGACAGTGAACACTGAAGCTTTCTTT
TRBD1 TRBJ1-5 few 16 TRBV2 CASTQQGALSNQPQHF TGTGCCAGCACCCAGCAGGGGGCCCTGAGCAATCAGCCCCAGCATTTT
NA TRBJ2-7 NA 16 TRBV18 CASSPWTLASGGEQYF TGTGCCAGCTCACCATGGACCCTGGCCTCAGGAGGCGAGCAGTACTTC
NA TRBJ1-2 many 12 TRBV6-5 CASSYNNYGYTF TGTGCCAGCAGTTACAATAACTATGGCTACACCTTC
NA TRBJ1-2 NA 16 TRBV12-3/TRBV12-4 CASSSYQRGAAYGYTF TGTGCCAGCAGTTCCTACCAGAGGGGGGCGGCCTATGGCTACACCTTC
NA TRBJ1-2 NA 15 TRBV5-1 CASSKDGGRGYGYTF TGCGCCAGCAGCAAGGACGGAGGAAGGGGCTATGGCTACACCTTC
TRBD1 TRBJ2-5 many 15 TRBV11-2 CASSFQGASGETQYF TGTGCCAGCAGCTTCCAGGGGGCGAGCGGAGAGACCCAGTACTTC
TRBD1 TRBJ2-5 many 13 TRBV12-3/TRBV12-4 CASSEQGFETQYF TGTGCCAGCAGTGAACAGGGGTTCGAGACCCAGTACTTC